A selection of T cell receptor beta chains follows, all from one sample in a study of CD8+ T cells in alopecia areata. Data came from immunoSEQ multiplex PCR; TCRdb stores just in-frame clones and leaves some out. The repertoire holds approximately 160,000 clones, with around 60% as singletons. The material sequenced was CD4+ T cells sorted from blood, taken at week 24, from a patient treated with tofacitinib. These receptors came from a human donor with alopecia areata. CDR3s include the opening cysteine and the closing phenylalanine or tryptophan. A D gene is named only where the DNA matches it firmly. A clone size is listed for some rows: how often the clone was seen (once, few, many), or a class if it is expanded.

v_gene	d_gene	j_gene	abundance	CDR3aa	CDR3nt
TRBV7-6	NA	TRBJ2-3	NA	CASSHPYAADTQYF	TGTGCCAGCAGCCACCCTTACGCTGCAGATACGCAGTATTTT
TRBV14	TRBD2	TRBJ2-1	many	CASSHPLGRGGYNEQFF	TGTGCCAGCAGCCACCCTCTTGGGCGCGGGGGATACAATGAGCAGTTCTTC
TRBV29-1	TRBD2	TRBJ2-1	NA	CSVEDGWTSSSEQFF	TGCAGCGTTGAAGATGGGTGGACTAGTTCAAGTGAGCAGTTCTTC
TRBV2	TRBD1	TRBJ2-1	NA	CASSGGQARQFF	TGTGCCAGCAGCGGTGGACAGGCGAGGCAGTTCTTC
TRBV30	NA	TRBJ1-4	NA	CAWRGQFGEKLFF	TGTGCCTGGAGGGGGCAGTTCGGTGAAAAACTGTTTTTT
TRBV10-3	NA	TRBJ2-2	NA	CAISPNGELFF	TGTGCCATCAGCCCTAACGGGGAGCTGTTTTTT
TRBV14	NA	TRBJ2-7	NA	CASSSDAGYLYEQYF	TGTGCCAGCAGCTCTGACGCAGGGTACCTCTACGAGCAGTACTTC
TRBV4-1	TRBD2	TRBJ2-5	NA	CASSQVSGTSGAIRETQYF	TGCGCCAGCAGCCAAGTCTCCGGGACTAGCGGGGCTATTAGGGAGACCCAGTACTTC
TRBV28	NA	TRBJ1-4	NA	CASSSLLWGPNEKLFF	TGTGCCAGCAGTTCCCTCCTCTGGGGACCTAATGAAAAACTGTTTTTT
TRBV19	NA	TRBJ1-2	NA	CASRQAHGYTF	TGTGCCAGTAGACAGGCCCATGGCTACACCTTC
TRBV2	TRBD1	TRBJ2-7	few	CASSAGTAYEQYF	TGTGCCAGCAGTGCCGGGACAGCCTACGAGCAGTACTTC
TRBV29-1	TRBD2	TRBJ2-2	NA	CSGGGRYTGELFF	TGCAGCGGGGGAGGGAGATACACCGGGGAGCTGTTTTTT
TRBV29-1	NA	TRBJ1-5	once	CSVLTGRHNQPQHF	TGCAGCGTGTTGACAGGTCGCCACAATCAGCCCCAGCATTTT
TRBV29-1	NA	TRBJ2-4	NA	CSVGTHGQAKNIQYF	TGCAGCGTTGGTACACACGGACAGGCCAAAAACATTCAGTACTTC
TRBV2	NA	TRBJ1-5	NA	CASSRDLSNQPQHF	TGTGCCAGCTCAAGGGACTTGAGCAATCAGCCCCAGCATTTT
TRBV2	TRBD1	TRBJ2-5	NA	CASQDRGAGTQYF	TGTGCCAGCCAAGACAGGGGCGCGGGGACCCAGTACTTC
TRBV19	TRBD2	TRBJ2-3	many	CASKRGPEDTQYF	TGTGCCAGTAAGCGGGGGCCCGAGGATACGCAGTATTTT
TRBV6-5	TRBD1	TRBJ1-4	NA	CASSRTGVAKLFF	TGTGCCAGCAGCCGAACAGGGGTAGCAAAACTGTTTTTT
TRBV15	NA	TRBJ2-7	NA	CATSRDTDSYEQYF	TGTGCCACCAGCAGAGATACCGACAGCTACGAGCAGTACTTC
TRBV5-1	TRBD2	TRBJ2-7	once	CASSNLLAGAAGEQYF	TGCGCCAGCAGCAACTTACTAGCGGGGGCTGCGGGGGAGCAGTACTTC
TRBV30	TRBD1	TRBJ1-2	NA	CAWSVARGPDGYTF	TGTGCCTGGAGTGTGGCCAGGGGGCCGGATGGCTACACCTTC
TRBV11-2	TRBD2	TRBJ2-1	NA	CASSRRTSGESEQFF	TGTGCCAGCAGCCGACGGACTAGCGGGGAAAGTGAGCAGTTCTTC
TRBV30	NA	TRBJ2-1	NA	CAWSALSNEQFF	TGTGCCTGGAGCGCACTGAGCAATGAGCAGTTCTTC
TRBV30	NA	TRBJ1-4	NA	CAWSGAASEKLFF	TGTGCCTGGAGTGGGGCAGCCTCTGAAAAACTGTTTTTT
TRBV11-3	NA	TRBJ1-2	NA	CASSLTGYGYTF	TGTGCCAGCAGCTTAACGGGCTATGGCTACACCTTC
TRBV27	NA	TRBJ1-4	few	CASRSYGKLFF	TGTGCCAGCAGATCATACGGAAAACTGTTTTTT
TRBV18	NA	TRBJ2-7	NA	CASSPSLRVEQYF	TGTGCCAGCTCACCAAGTTTAAGAGTTGAGCAGTACTTC
TRBV4-1	NA	TRBJ1-1	NA	CASSQEGATWSTEAFF	TGCGCCAGCAGCCAAGAAGGGGCCACGTGGAGCACTGAAGCTTTCTTT
TRBV29-1	NA	TRBJ1-3	NA	CSVGGGLSGNTIYF	TGCAGCGTTGGCGGGGGGCTCTCTGGAAACACCATATATTTT
TRBV5-1	TRBD1	TRBJ2-2	NA	CASSTGQGPNTGELFF	TGCGCCAGCAGCACCGGACAGGGACCGAACACCGGGGAGCTGTTTTTT
TRBV29-1	NA	TRBJ2-3	few	CSVAYRDLTDTQYF	TGCAGCGTTGCTTACAGGGATTTGACAGATACGCAGTATTTT
TRBV15	NA	TRBJ2-2	NA	CATSSGVAGELFF	TGTGCCACCAGCTCGGGTGTCGCCGGGGAGCTGTTTTTT
TRBV5-1	NA	TRBJ1-2	once	CASSSDRSYTF	TGCGCCAGCAGCTCGGACAGAAGCTACACCTTC
TRBV4-1	TRBD2	TRBJ2-1	NA	CASSQRRLAGHNEQFF	TGCGCCAGCAGCCAAAGACGCCTAGCGGGGCACAATGAGCAGTTCTTC
TRBV2	NA	TRBJ2-5	once	CASRMRAEAETQYF	TGTGCCAGCAGGATGCGGGCCGAGGCAGAGACCCAGTACTTC
TRBV30	NA	TRBJ1-4	NA	CAWSGFGIGQHLFF	TGTGCCTGGAGTGGGTTTGGAATAGGGCAGCATTTGTTTTTT
TRBV10-2	NA	TRBJ2-7	NA	CASSGISYEQYF	TGCGCCAGCAGCGGCATCTCCTACGAGCAGTACTTC